This T cell receptor (beta chain) was captured in a study of blood T cell repertoires in COVID-19. About the research overall: The United States, Italy and Spain were the sources of the acute and convalescent COVID-19 samples. PBMCs, B-cell-depleted T cells, or T cells were the source of the cDNA or gDNA that made up the material.

V was trimmed by 0 bases and J by 4 bases, leaving 12 bases between them. This CDR3 contains 16 residues. Germline loops: CDR1 SGHTA, CDR2 FQGTGA. As originally analysed: Nucleated cell counts were estimated from reference gene primer amplification. Sequencing used immunoSEQ multiplex PCR; TCRdb keeps in-frame clones, though not all of them. That table gives V, J and clone size, and the DNA gave D and trimming. The table has 55,000 to 70,000 clones, around 84% seen once; the top ten hold under 5%. This TCR derives from a man aged 45 to 65 with acute or convalescent COVID-19. Material: peripheral blood. V and J are TRBV7-3 and TRBJ2-2, with D tentatively TRBD2 (6 bases). The CDR3 DNA sequence: TGTGCCAGCAGCTTAACTCGCGGGGCAGCCACCGGGGAGCTGTTTTTT. The encoded protein is CASSLTRGAATGELFF.